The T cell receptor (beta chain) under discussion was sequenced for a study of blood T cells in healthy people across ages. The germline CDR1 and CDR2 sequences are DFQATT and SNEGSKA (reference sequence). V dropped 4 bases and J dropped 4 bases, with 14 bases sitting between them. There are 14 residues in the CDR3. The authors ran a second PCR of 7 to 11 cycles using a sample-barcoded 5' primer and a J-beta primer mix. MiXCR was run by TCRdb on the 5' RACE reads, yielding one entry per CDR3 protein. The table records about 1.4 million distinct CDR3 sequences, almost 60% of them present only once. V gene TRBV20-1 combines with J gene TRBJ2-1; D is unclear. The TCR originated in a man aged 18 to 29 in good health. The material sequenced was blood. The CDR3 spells CSATSTPLYNEQFF. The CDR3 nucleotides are TGCAGTGCTACCTCGACTCCCTTATACAATGAGCAGTTCTTC.